The 10 T cell receptor beta chains given below trace back to one sample, sequenced in a study of cytomegalovirus exposure and HLA in healthy donors (dated by TCRdb to about 2017). Libraries came from the immunoSEQ multiplex PCR assay. A mixture of 60 forward primers for TCR Vbeta segments and 13 reverse primers for TCR Jbeta segments was used in the multiplex PCR. TCRdb's version of the immuneACCESS table is confined to in-frame rearrangements and falls short of the full clone set. An unresolved V gene accounts for under half of the shortfall where checked; the remainder is of unknown origin. Recorded for this sample are some 90,000 clones; roughly 70% of them occurred a single time. 3% of the sample lies in the top ten. The sample comprised PBMCs. Source of these receptors: a middle-aged man in good health and CMV-seronegative.

The V and J genes are TRBV7-6 and TRBJ2-4; D is unclear. Germline-derived CDR1 and CDR2 are SGHVS and FNYEAQ. There are 15 residues in the CDR3. V was trimmed by 5 bases and J by 0 bases, leaving 11 bases between them. The CDR3 here is CASSPEAIAKNIQYF. The CDR3 nucleotides are TGTGCCAGCAGCCCCGAGGCAATAGCCAAAAACATTCAGTACTTC.

In this sample, this clone turned up a few times. The genes are TRBV5-1 and TRBJ1-6; 8 bases match TRBD1. The CDR3 is 15 amino acids. V was clipped by 2 bases and J by 9 bases; unmatched bases: 7. Looked up from germline, CDR1 is SGHRS and CDR2 is YFSETQ. The CDR3 nucleotides read TGCGCCAGCAGCTTTTTGGACAGGGAGGGTTCACCCCTCCACTTT. Translation: CASSFLDREGSPLHF.

V is TRBV6-5 and J is TRBJ2-5; 12 nucleotides agree with TRBD2. CDR1 and CDR2 from the germline V gene are MNHEY and SVGAGI. V lost 8 bases, J lost 2 bases, and 6 bases stayed unmatched. The CDR3 sequence is 15 residues long. Here the CDR3 reads CASRTSGDSQETQYF. The CDR3 coding sequence is TGTGCCAGCCGGACTAGCGGGGATTCACAAGAGACCCAGTACTTC.

This clone was seen a single time. The rearrangement links TRBV28 to TRBJ1-2; the D is unclear. The germline V gene has CDR1 MDHEN and CDR2 SYDVKM. The V gene lost 6 bases and the J gene lost 6 bases, with 8 bases spanning the gap. The CDR3 runs to 11 residues. The DNA for the CDR3 is TGTGCCAGCAGCCCCTCCGATGGCTACACCTTC. Its protein product is CASSPSDGYTF.

This clone was seen a single time. The CDR3: CASSGRLAGESTDTQYF. DNA for the CDR3: TGTGCCAGCAGCGGAAGACTAGCGGGGGAAAGCACAGATACGCAGTATTTT. The chain employs TRBV9 and TRBJ2-3; 12 bases map to TRBD2. The CDR3 totals 17 residues. V shed 3 bases and J 0 bases; nucleotides not matched to a gene: 5. Germline CDR1 and CDR2: SGDLS and YYNGEE.

This rearrangement joins TRBV20-1 to TRBJ1-1; no definite D call. The CDR3 runs to 11 residues. Trimming took off 3 bases at V and 6 bases at J, with 8 bases between the two ends. Germline loops: CDR1 DFQATT, CDR2 SNEGSKA (reference sequence). The CDR3 DNA reads as TGCAGTGCTAGCGGTGAGTCTGAAGCTTTCTTT. Amino acid sequence: CSASGESEAFF.

The chain recombines TRBV6-5 with TRBJ2-7, with 9 bases matching TRBD1. This CDR3 contains 15 residues. CDR1 is MNHEY and CDR2 is SVGAGI in the germline V gene. With V trimmed by 6 bases and J by 5 bases, 11 bases remained unmatched. The chain's CDR3 is CASRPGQGVGDEQYF. The CDR3 bases are TGTGCCAGCAGGCCGGGACAGGGTGTGGGCGACGAGCAGTACTTC.

The chain links TRBV5-6 to TRBJ2-1; 8 bases align to TRBD2. The germline gives CDR1 SGHDT, CDR2 YYEEEE. The CDR3 spans 16 residues. The V and J ends lost 4 bases and 3 bases, in that order; junction bases with no gene match: 9. CDR3 in DNA: TGTGCCAGCAGCCTTCATAGCGGGGAATACTACAATGAGCAGTTCTTC. As protein: CASSLHSGEYYNEQFF.

The gene calls are TRBV25-1 and TRBJ2-2; D remains ambiguous. CDR1 MGHDK and CDR2 SYGVNS come from the germline V gene. V lost 3 bases to trimming and J lost 1 base, with 9 bases between them. This CDR3 has 15 amino acids. The CDR3, as DNA: TGTGCCAGCAGTGATGAGCTGGTGAACACCGGGGAGCTGTTTTTT. Translated, it gives CASSDELVNTGELFF.

V usage is TRBV30 and J usage is TRBJ1-2; a possible D gene is TRBD1 (5 bases). This CDR3 has 14 residues. The V gene's germline CDR1 is GTSNPN and CDR2 SVGIG (reference sequence). V was pared by 4 bases and J by 3 bases, with 15 bases between. CDR3 in amino acids: CAWNLNRRDYGYTF. CDR3 DNA: TGTGCCTGGAACCTAAACAGGAGAGACTATGGCTACACCTTC.